This T cell receptor (beta chain) was retrieved from a study of CXCR3-negative and CXCR3-positive naive CD8 T cells. The study, taken as a whole, reports: Against CXCR3-negative naive cells, CXCR3-positive naive cells showed more hydrophobic TRB CDR3s. The authors found comparable surface CD5 between naive subsets and inferred TCR strength from TRB CDR3 properties.

Comment on this clonotype: The antigen is unknown.

Naive CD8+ T lymphocytes were specified as CD45RO-CCR7+CD27+CD95-. cDNA libraries for TRB were generated by 5' RACE incorporating UMI labels. TCRdb re-called the 5' RACE reads and shows each CDR3 protein once, DNA omitted. The specimen's table records some 140,000 distinct CDR3 sequences. Germline V gene sequence: CDR1 SGHRS, CDR2 YFSETQ. This CDR3 is built from 18 residues. The sequence derives from a human donor in good health. Some clones in this sample may be carry-over from other donors' samples. The chain joins TRBV5-1 to TRBJ2-3; TCRdb's D call of TRBD1 is untestable without DNA. Sequenced: naive CXCR3+ CD8+ T cells from blood. Subset meaning: CD45RO-CCR7+CD27+CD95- naive CD8+ T cells expressing CXCR3 (TNR3+). This chain's CDR3 is CASSRDRFGSGSTDTQYF.